Below, 31 T cell receptor beta chains from the same sample are listed, as sequenced in a study of OX40 agonist ivuxolimab in advanced cancers. Using immunoSEQ multiplex PCR, the repertoire was profiled, and TCRdb retains in-frame clones only, with some absent. The top ten hold 1.5% to 2% of the sample, which has about 74,000 clones, 80% to 90% seen once. Material: CD4+ or CD8+ T cells sorted from blood, obtained in a trial of the OX40 agonist ivuxolimab. These receptors all come from an adult with an advanced solid tumor such as melanoma, head and neck, liver or kidney cancer.

J is TRBJ2-5 and V is TRBV7-8; TRBD1 is a possible D gene (6 bases). V dropped 8 bases and J dropped 5 bases, with 21 bases sitting between them. The germline V gene encodes CDR1 SGHVS and CDR2 FQNEAQ. The CDR3 runs to 15 residues. The CDR3, as DNA: TGTGCCAGCGGCCCGGGACATATCAGGGAGGAGACCCAGTACTTC. It codes for CASGPGHIREETQYF.

This clone was detected a few times. The V call is TRBV15, the J call TRBJ2-6; no reliable D call. V lost 0 bases to trimming and J lost 1 base, with 10 bases between them. This CDR3 is built from 17 residues. Per germline, CDR1 LNHNV and CDR2 YYDKDF (reference sequence). CDR3 in amino acids: CATSREYTLSGANVLTF. The DNA of the CDR3 is TGTGCCACCAGCAGAGAATATACCCTTTCTGGGGCCAACGTCCTGACTTTC.

The CDR3 DNA is TGTGCCAGCAGCTTAACCAGGGGTGGGGAGCAGTTCTTC. This codes for CASSLTRGGEQFF. The rearrangement joins TRBV7-2 to TRBJ2-1, with D possibly being TRBD1 (6 bases). From germline, CDR1 is SGHTA and CDR2 FQGNSA. Trimming pared 2 bases from V and 10 bases from J, leaving 12 bases between. This CDR3 has 13 amino acids.

V usage is TRBV7-9 and J usage is TRBJ2-2; D is unclear. Looked up from germline, CDR1 is SEHNR and CDR2 is FQNEAQ (reference sequence). The ends were cut back, 0 bases at V and 11 bases at J, with 19 bases in the middle. The CDR3 runs to 16 residues. The CDR3: CASSLAIQKGPGELFF. The DNA of the CDR3 is TGTGCCAGCAGCTTAGCGATACAGAAGGGCCCGGGTGAGCTGTTTTTT.

This sequence joins TRBV7-2 and TRBJ2-5; 8 bases map to TRBD1. V trimming: 5 bases; J trimming: 4 bases; junction bases outside the gene matches: 6. This CDR3 is built from 14 residues. The germline V gene has CDR1 SGHTA and CDR2 FQGNSA. CDR3 amino acids: CASSADRDLETQYF. DNA of the CDR3: TGTGCCAGCAGCGCGGACAGGGATTTAGAGACCCAGTACTTC.

DNA of the CDR3: TGTGCCAGCAGAGATACAGGGGTCTATGGCTACACCTTC. Translation gives CASRDTGVYGYTF. The chain carries TRBV7-2 and TRBJ1-2, with 7 bases matching TRBD1. Germline CDR1 and CDR2: SGHTA and FQGNSA. V shed 6 bases and J 4 bases; nucleotides not matched to a gene: 5. The CDR3 length is 13 residues.

This chain links TRBV7-8 with TRBJ2-1; 15 nucleotides align to TRBD2. The junction had 8 bases not matched to a gene; V was cut back by 5 bases and J by 6 bases. Germline V lookup: CDR1 SGHVS, CDR2 FQNEAQ. This CDR3 has 17 amino acids. CDR3 sequence reads: CASSPGLAGGPFNEQFF. The CDR3 DNA sequence: TGTGCCAGCAGCCCCGGACTAGCGGGAGGGCCCTTCAATGAGCAGTTCTTC.

Only one count was recorded for this clone. The chain links TRBV27 to TRBJ2-6; tentatively, D is TRBD2 (5 bases). This CDR3 has 15 amino acids. Deletions cut 3 bases from V and 4 bases from J, with 10 bases between. Germline V gene sequence: CDR1 MNHEY, CDR2 SMNVEV (reference sequence). The CDR3 bases are TGTGCCAGCAGTTTTCGGCGGGTCGGGGCCAACGTCCTGACTTTC. It codes for CASSFRRVGANVLTF. Filled out from reference TRBV27 and TRBJ2-6, the complete variable domain reads EAQVTQNPRYLITVTGKKLTVTCSQNMNHEYMSWYRQDPGLGLRQIYYSMNVEVTDKGDVPEGYKVSRKEKRNFPLILESPSPNQTSLYFCASSFRRVGANVLTFGAGSRLTVL.

V and J are TRBV6-1 and TRBJ2-5; maybe TRBD2 (6 bases). CDR1 is MNHNS and CDR2 is SASEGT in the germline V gene. Trimming left V 8 bases short and J 4 bases short, with 14 bases between. This CDR3 has 13 residues. CDR3 protein: CASYRGAGETQYF. CDR3 in DNA: TGTGCCAGCTACCGCGGGGCCGGAGAGACCCAGTACTTC.

The rearrangement uses TRBV27 and TRBJ2-2; D remains unclear. V lost 5 bases and J lost 6, with 10 bases in between. The CDR3 totals 13 residues. The germline gives CDR1 MNHEY, CDR2 SMNVEV (reference sequence). The CDR3 reads CASSTQVPGELFF. Here the CDR3 DNA reads TGTGCCAGCAGTACTCAGGTTCCCGGGGAGCTGTTTTTT.

This clone was seen a single time. This sequence joins TRBV19 and TRBJ1-1, with D possibly matching TRBD1 (6 bases). The germline V gene has CDR1 LNHDA and CDR2 SQIVND (reference sequence). V dropped 2 bases and J dropped 3 bases, with 13 bases sitting between them. The CDR3 covers 15 residues. The CDR3 spells CASSIRGEKHTEAFF. The CDR3, as DNA: TGTGCCAGTAGTATAAGGGGGGAGAAGCACACTGAAGCTTTCTTT.

V gene TRBV9 combines with J gene TRBJ1-4; a possible D gene is TRBD1 (6 bases). The CDR3 sequence is 15 residues long. Trimming removed 3 bases from V and 5 bases from J, with 14 bases in between. The germline CDR1 and CDR2 sequences are SGDLS and YYNGEE. The CDR3 sequence is CASSETQGTNEKLFF. CDR3 DNA: TGTGCCAGCAGCGAAACGCAGGGGACCAATGAAAAACTGTTTTTT.

This rearrangement joins TRBV7-2 to TRBJ2-3; 9 nucleotides align to TRBD1. After removal of 5 bases from V and 0 bases from J, the junction contained 9 bases not matched to a gene. The CDR3 sequence is 17 residues long. Germline CDR1 and CDR2: SGHTA and FQGNSA. The CDR3 here is CASSKSPGTGSTDTQYF. Here the CDR3 DNA reads TGTGCCAGCAGCAAGTCCCCCGGGACAGGGAGCACAGATACGCAGTATTTT.

V gene TRBV27 combines with J gene TRBJ2-7; 9 bases agree with TRBD1. The CDR3 is 13 amino acids. Trimming removed 6 bases from V and 6 bases from J; junction bases left unmatched: 6. Germline V CDR1 and CDR2: MNHEY, SMNVEV (reference sequence). CDR3 in amino acids: CASSLGQGGEQYF. The CDR3, as DNA: TGTGCCAGCAGCCTGGGACAGGGAGGCGAGCAGTACTTC.

This rearrangement joins TRBV19 to TRBJ1-4; D might be TRBD1 (6 bases). V lost 7 bases to trimming and J lost 0 bases, with 12 bases between them. The CDR3 is 15 amino acids. CDR1 and CDR2 from the germline V gene are LNHDA and SQIVND (reference sequence). CDR3 protein: CASTPTGPTNEKLFF. The CDR3 nucleotides read TGTGCCAGTACACCGACAGGACCAACTAATGAAAAACTGTTTTTT.

This chain connects TRBV19 to TRBJ2-7, with a tentative D call TRBD2 (5 bases). Trimming shortened V by 3 bases and J by 9 bases, and 18 bases separated the two germline ends. This CDR3 spans 14 amino acids. Per germline, CDR1 LNHDA and CDR2 SQIVND (reference sequence). CDR3 nucleotide sequence: TGTGCCAGTAGTATTGGGGTCGCCGGCGGAGGGCAGTACTTC. Amino acids: CASSIGVAGGGQYF.

The chain links TRBV5-3 to TRBJ2-3; 11 bases match TRBD1. TRBV5-3 is known as an ORF, though its function is uncertain. The CDR3 sequence is 18 residues long. The V and J ends lost 7 bases and 4 bases, in that order; junction bases with no gene match: 17. CDR3 nucleotide sequence: TGTGCCAGACAATCGACACTAACAGGACAGGGGGCAGCAGATACGCAGTATTTT. It specifies CARQSTLTGQGAADTQYF.

Only one count was recorded for this clone. This rearrangement joins TRBV27 to TRBJ2-7, with 9 bases fitting TRBD1. This CDR3 region has 15 residues. Germline CDR1 is MNHEY and CDR2 is SMNVEV (reference sequence). V lost 6 bases to trimming and J lost 5 bases; unmatched junction nucleotides: 11. The CDR3 protein is CASSLLGTGHHEQYF. CDR3 in DNA: TGTGCCAGCAGCCTACTTGGGACAGGGCACCACGAGCAGTACTTC.

The rearrangement links TRBV18 to TRBJ1-2; the match to TRBD1 covers 8 bases. With 3 bases clipped from V and 8 bases from J, the junction kept 8 bases outside the gene matches. CDR1 and CDR2 (germline): KGHSH, LQKENI. This CDR3 has 14 amino acids. The CDR3 here is CASSPDQGASGYTF. The CDR3 region has the DNA TGTGCCAGCTCACCCGACCAGGGGGCGTCGGGCTACACCTTC. Full variable domain (missing parts from reference TRBV18 and TRBJ1-2): NAGVMQNPRHLVRRRGQEARLRCSPMKGHSHVYWYRQLPEEGLKFMVYLQKENIIDESGMPKERFSAEFPKEGPSILRIQQVVRGDSAAYFCASSPDQGASGYTFGSGTRLTVV.

This sequence joins TRBV28 and TRBJ1-2; TRBD1 matches at 9 bases. The CDR3 loop spans 12 amino acids. The junction had 4 bases not matched to a gene; V was cut back by 5 bases and J by 9 bases. CDR1 MDHEN and CDR2 SYDVKM come from the germline V gene. CDR3 protein: CASSPGQGRYTF. Here the CDR3 DNA reads TGTGCCAGCAGTCCCGGACAGGGGCGCTACACCTTC.

The J gene is TRBJ2-3, the V gene TRBV9, with TRBD2 matching over 7 bases. This CDR3 has 16 amino acids. The ends lost 0 bases at V and 0 bases at J; junction bases unmatched: 4. CDR1 SGDLS and CDR2 YYNGEE come from the germline V gene. The CDR3 sequence is CASSVAGGGSTDTQYF. The CDR3 DNA reads TGTGCCAGCAGCGTAGCTGGGGGGGGGAGCACAGATACGCAGTATTTT. Together with reference TRBV9 and TRBJ2-3, the CDR3 gives the full variable domain: DSGVTQTPKHLITATGQRVTLRCSPRSGDLSVYWYQQSLDQGLQFLIQYYNGEERAKGNILERFSAQQFPDLHSELNLSSLELGDSALYFCASSVAGGGSTDTQYFGPGTRLTVL.

The chain combines TRBV7-2 with TRBJ2-3; D assignment may be TRBD1 or TRBD2 (6 bases each). Germline values: CDR1 SGHTA, CDR2 FQGNSA. The V gene lost 7 bases and the J gene lost 6 bases, with 14 bases spanning the gap. The CDR3 has 13 amino acids. CDR3 DNA: TGTGCCAGCATCATCTCGGGGGCGGATACGCAGTATTTT. Translation: CASIISGADTQYF.

The chain links TRBV7-2 to TRBJ1-4; 9 nucleotides match TRBD1. Per the germline V gene, CDR1 is SGHTA and CDR2 is FQGNSA. V lost 5 bases and J lost 3; bases outside the gene matches: 4. The CDR3 is 15 amino acids. As DNA, the CDR3 is TGTGCCAGCAGCCTACAGGGGGCAGCTAATGAAAAACTGTTTTTT. It translates to CASSLQGAANEKLFF.

V is TRBV19 and J is TRBJ2-2; the D is unclear. CDR3 length: 11 residues. The V gene's germline CDR1 is LNHDA and CDR2 SQIVND (reference sequence). Trimming took 3 bases from V and 6 from J, leaving 2 bases between them. The CDR3 DNA sequence: TGTGCCAGTAGTATGGCCGGGGAGCTGTTTTTT. It specifies CASSMAGELFF.

V gene TRBV7-2 combines with J gene TRBJ2-5; 8 bases are a match to TRBD1. CDR3 length: 13 amino acids. Germline values: CDR1 SGHTA, CDR2 FQGNSA. J lost 5 bases, V lost 5 bases, and 4 bases had no gene match. CDR3 region: CASSEDRVETQYF. CDR3 sequence (DNA): TGTGCCAGCAGCGAGGACAGGGTTGAGACCCAGTACTTC.

This chain links TRBV10-3 with TRBJ2-6; D might be TRBD2 (5 bases). V was pared by 8 bases and J by 1 base, with 9 bases between. This CDR3 is 14 amino acids long. Per the germline V gene, CDR1 is ENHRY and CDR2 is SYGVKD. DNA of the CDR3: TGTGCCATCGGAGGCGGGTCTGGGGCCAACGTCCTGACTTTC. It codes for CAIGGGSGANVLTF.

A single count supports this clone. V is TRBV20-1 and J is TRBJ2-7, with unresolved D. Trimming left V 6 bases short and J 6 bases short, with 12 bases between. CDR3 size: 11 residues. Looked up from germline, CDR1 is DFQATT and CDR2 is SNEGSKA (reference sequence). The CDR3 nucleotides read TGCAGTGCCCGTGGACCCTCCGAGCAGTACTTC. This encodes CSARGPSEQYF.

V usage is TRBV2 and J usage is TRBJ2-1; 11 positions agree with TRBD2. Germline assignment: CDR1 SNHLY and CDR2 FYNNEI. V shed 11 bases, J shed 7 bases, and the junction held 10 bases outside the gene matches. The CDR3 is made up of 14 amino acids. The CDR3 nucleotides read TGTGCCGGTCGGGGGCTAGCGGGAGGAAATGAGCAGTTCTTC. This codes for CAGRGLAGGNEQFF.

The rearrangement uses TRBV7-9 and TRBJ1-2; 7 nucleotides line up with TRBD1. V shed 6 bases, J shed 5 bases, and the junction held 9 bases outside the gene matches. Germline lookup yields CDR1 SEHNR and CDR2 FQNEAQ (reference sequence). The CDR3 has 14 amino acids. This CDR3 reads CASRVTGIGYGYTF. The CDR3 nucleotides read TGTGCCAGCAGAGTGACAGGGATAGGATATGGCTACACCTTC. Combining the CDR3 with reference TRBV7-9 and TRBJ1-2 gives the whole variable domain DTGVSQNPRHKITKRGQNVTFRCDPISEHNRLYWYRQTLGQGPEFLTYFQNEAQLEKSRLLSDRFSAERPKGSFSTLEIQRTEQGDSAMYLCASRVTGIGYGYTFGSGTRLTVV.

This chain uses TRBV19 with TRBJ1-1; D unresolved. In germline, CDR1 is LNHDA, CDR2 SQIVND (reference sequence). V was shortened by 5 bases and J by 1 base, with 14 bases between the two germline ends. This CDR3 contains 15 residues. The CDR3 region is CASSPRTLGNTEAFF. The CDR3 region has the DNA TGTGCCAGTAGTCCCCGGACCCTGGGGAACACTGAAGCTTTCTTT.

This clone showed up just a few times. The CDR3 DNA sequence: TGTGCCAGCAGCATCGGACCGGACGGCACTGAAGCTTTCTTT. Protein: CASSIGPDGTEAFF. The genes are TRBV9 and TRBJ1-1; no clear D gene. The CDR3 sequence is 14 residues long. From germline, CDR1 is SGDLS and CDR2 YYNGEE. V gave up 4 bases and J gave up 4 bases, with 14 bases separating them.